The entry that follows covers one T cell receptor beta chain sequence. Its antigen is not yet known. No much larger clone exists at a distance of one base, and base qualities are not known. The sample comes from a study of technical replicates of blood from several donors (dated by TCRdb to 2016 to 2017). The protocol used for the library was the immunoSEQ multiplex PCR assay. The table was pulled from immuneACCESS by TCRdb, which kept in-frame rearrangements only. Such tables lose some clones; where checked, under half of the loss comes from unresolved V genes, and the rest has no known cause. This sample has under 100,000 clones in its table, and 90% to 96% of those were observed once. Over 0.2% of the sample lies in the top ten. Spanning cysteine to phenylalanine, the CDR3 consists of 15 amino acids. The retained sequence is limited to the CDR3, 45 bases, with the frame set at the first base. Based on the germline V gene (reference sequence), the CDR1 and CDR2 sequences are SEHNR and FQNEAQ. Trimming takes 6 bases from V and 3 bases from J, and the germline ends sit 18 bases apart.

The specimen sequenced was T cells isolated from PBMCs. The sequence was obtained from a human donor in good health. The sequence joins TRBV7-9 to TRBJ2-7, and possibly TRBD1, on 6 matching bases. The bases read TGTGCCAGCAGTTCTGACAGGACCTACGGCTACGAGCAGTACTTC. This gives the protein CASSSDRTYGYEQYF.